This T cell receptor beta chain was profiled in a study of identifying expanded T cells in peripheral blood. Regarding the study as a whole: Across healthy donors, higher total template counts meant significantly greater approximately two-week count variance.

V dropped 0 bases and J dropped 6 bases, with 14 bases sitting between them. Per the germline V gene, CDR1 is LNHNV and CDR2 is YYDKDF (reference sequence). The CDR3 consists of 15 residues. This table comes from immunoSEQ multiplex PCR, and its TCRdb copy is limited to in-frame clones, with some not included. There are around 76,000 clones in the sample; 85% to 90% occur only once, and roughly 3% lies in the top ten. Concerning this clone itself: Its antigen is still unknown.

Collection occurred without any documented infections or immune events in donors. This clonotype was obtained from a person between 18 and 70 years old in good health. This chain joins TRBV15 and TRBJ1-2; D not resolved. What was sequenced was blood. The CDR3 DNA is TGTGCCACCAGCAGAGATTTGAGTGTGGCTGATGGCTACACCTTC. Protein sequence: CATSRDLSVADGYTF.